This T cell receptor (beta chain) derives from a study of cytotoxic CD8 clonotypes in ibrutinib-treated CLL. Clones were read by immunoSEQ multiplex PCR, and TCRdb kept only the in-frame ones, dropping some. Found here are 160,000 or so clones, over 65% of them singletons; the top ten hold roughly 1.9%. J lost 5 bases, V lost 8 bases, and 7 bases had no gene match. The CDR3 is made up of 13 amino acids. Germline V gives CDR1 MDHEN, CDR2 SYDVKM. The chain is built from TRBV28 and TRBJ1-1; 8 nucleotides line up with TRBD1. The specimen was PBMCs, collected after 12 months of ibrutinib treatment. The receptor's source is a human donor with chronic lymphocytic leukemia. The CDR3 is CASGRQGRTEAFF. The CDR3 bases are TGTGCCAGCGGAAGACAGGGGCGGACTGAAGCTTTCTTT.